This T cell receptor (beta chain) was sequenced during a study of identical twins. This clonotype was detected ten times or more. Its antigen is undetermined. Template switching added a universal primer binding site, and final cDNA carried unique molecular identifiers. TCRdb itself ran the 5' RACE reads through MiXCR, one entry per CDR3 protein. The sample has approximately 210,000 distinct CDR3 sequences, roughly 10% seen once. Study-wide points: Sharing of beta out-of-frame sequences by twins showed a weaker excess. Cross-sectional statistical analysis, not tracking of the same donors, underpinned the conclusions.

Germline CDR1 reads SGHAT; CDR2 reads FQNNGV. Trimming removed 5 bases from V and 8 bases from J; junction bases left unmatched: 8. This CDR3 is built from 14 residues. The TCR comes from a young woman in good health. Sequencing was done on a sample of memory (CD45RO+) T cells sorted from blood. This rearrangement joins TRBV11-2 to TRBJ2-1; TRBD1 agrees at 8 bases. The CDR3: CASSQEDRVDEQFF. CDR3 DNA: TGTGCCAGCAGCCAGGAGGACAGGGTTGATGAGCAGTTCTTC.